A single sample is the source of the 14 T cell receptor beta chains below, sequenced in a study of T cell responses to AZD1222 COVID-19 vaccine (dated by TCRdb to 2020 to 2022). The method behind the library was the immunoSEQ multiplex PCR assay. The clones in this table, taken by TCRdb from immuneACCESS, are in-frame only. Not every clone is retained; where verified, under half of the shortfall comes from an unresolved V gene, and the cause of the rest is unknown. In all, the sample holds 170,000 or so clones, and approximately 90% of those were seen once. Jointly, the top ten make up around 1.5% of the sample. In the paper's terms, the time point label means: baseline before first vaccination. Sample: peripheral blood, taken on day 0 of AZD1222 vaccination. All receptors come from an adult in good health.

The chain carries TRBV5-4 and TRBJ1-3, with a possible D match to TRBD1 (5 bases). Trimming removed 0 bases from V and 7 bases from J, with 14 bases in between. CDR1 and CDR2 from the germline V gene are SGHNT and YYREEE (reference sequence). The CDR3 contains 15 residues. In DNA, the CDR3 is TGTGCCAGCAGCTTGGGCGCAGGGCCAGCGAACACCATATATTTT. As protein: CASSLGAGPANTIYF.

This sequence joins TRBV6-5 and TRBJ2-7; TRBD1 is a possible D gene (6 bases). The germline V and J ends were trimmed by 7 bases and 3 bases, with 13 bases remaining between them. Per germline, CDR1 MNHEY and CDR2 SVGAGI. CDR3 length equals 13 residues. Here the CDR3 reads CASKAGAGYEQYF. CDR3 DNA: TGTGCCAGCAAGGCAGGGGCAGGCTACGAGCAGTACTTC.

The genes are TRBV2 and TRBJ1-2; 11 positions match TRBD1. V shed 6 bases and J 0 bases; nucleotides not matched to a gene: 3. Germline assignment: CDR1 SNHLY and CDR2 FYNNEI. This CDR3 has 15 residues. The CDR3 sequence is CASRRDRGANYGYTF. CDR3 bases: TGTGCCAGCAGGAGGGACAGGGGGGCTAACTATGGCTACACCTTC.

In this sample, this clone turned up once. The CDR3 coding sequence is TGTGCCAGCAGCGGACAGGGACCCTTTAACTATGGCTACACCTTC. Translation gives CASSGQGPFNYGYTF. The J gene is TRBJ1-2, the V gene TRBV7-2; TRBD1 matches at 8 bases. The CDR3 spans 15 residues. Germline values: CDR1 SGHTA, CDR2 FQGNSA. The V gene end was trimmed by 5 bases and the J gene end by 1 base; junction bases not matched to a gene: 6.

The gene calls are TRBV5-1 and TRBJ1-2; D gene ambiguous. The CDR3 has 13 amino acids. Germline lookup yields CDR1 SGHRS and CDR2 YFSETQ. Trimming removed 0 bases at V and 7 bases at J, with 10 bases between. CDR3 sequence reads: CASSLDGLLGYTF. DNA for the CDR3: TGCGCCAGCAGCTTGGACGGCCTCCTTGGCTACACCTTC.

V usage is TRBV18 and J usage is TRBJ1-1; 8 nucleotides align to TRBD1. The germline gives CDR1 KGHSH, CDR2 LQKENI. This CDR3 is built from 12 residues. V shed 6 bases, J shed 6 bases, and the junction held 3 bases outside the gene matches. The DNA for the CDR3 is TGTGCCAGCTCCCCGGACAGGGCTGAAGCTTTCTTT. Its protein is CASSPDRAEAFF.

CDR3 amino acids: CASSGSPMNTEAFF. The DNA of the CDR3 is TGCGCCAGCAGCGGGAGTCCGATGAACACTGAAGCTTTCTTT. This chain connects TRBV5-1 to TRBJ1-1; D is uncertain. The CDR3 loop spans 14 amino acids. V shed 4 bases and J shed 0 bases, with 10 bases lying between them. The germline V gene encodes CDR1 SGHRS and CDR2 YFSETQ. Full variable domain (outside the CDR3, taken from reference TRBV5-1 and TRBJ1-1): KAGVTQTPRYLIKTRGQQVTLSCSPISGHRSVSWYQQTPGQGLQFLFEYFSETQRNKGNFPGRFSGRQFSNSRSEMNVSTLELGDSALYLCASSGSPMNTEAFFGQGTRLTVV.

The chain combines TRBV7-9 with TRBJ1-6; the match to TRBD1 covers 8 bases. Trimming took 1 base from V and 5 from J; bases not matched to a gene: 7. The length of the CDR3 is 17 residues. Per the germline V gene, CDR1 is SEHNR and CDR2 is FQNEAQ (reference sequence). The chain's CDR3 is CASSLGDRLEDNSPLHF. In DNA, the CDR3 is TGTGCCAGCAGCTTAGGGGACAGGTTGGAAGATAATTCACCCCTCCACTTT.

This chain joins TRBV10-2 and TRBJ2-2, with 8 nucleotides matching TRBD1. This CDR3 is 15 amino acids long. Germline V gene data show CDR1 as WSHSY and CDR2 as SAAADI. V was clipped by 6 bases and J by 7 bases; unmatched bases: 10. The chain's CDR3 is CASRGTGGSHGELFF. In DNA form, the CDR3 reads TGCGCCAGCAGAGGAACAGGGGGTAGTCACGGGGAGCTGTTTTTT.

The rearrangement uses TRBV6-2 or TRBV6-3 and TRBJ2-5, with D uncertain. The V end lost 6 bases, the J end lost 5 bases, and 10 bases lay between the germline ends. In germline, CDR1 is MNHEY, CDR2 SVGEGT. The CDR3 is 12 amino acids. CDR3 sequence reads: CASSPQDETQYF. CDR3 nucleotide sequence: TGTGCCAGCAGCCCCCAAGATGAGACCCAGTACTTC.

This clone showed up just once. The chain combines TRBV11-2 with TRBJ1-1, with D uncertain. The CDR3 totals 13 residues. Germline loops: CDR1 SGHAT, CDR2 FQNNGV. The ends were cut back, 3 bases at V and 3 bases at J, with 8 bases in the middle. The chain's CDR3 is CASSFLEHTEAFF. CDR3 in DNA: TGTGCCAGCAGCTTTTTGGAACACACTGAAGCTTTCTTT.

The V call is TRBV7-2, the J call TRBJ2-1; 11 nucleotides align to TRBD2. The CDR3 length is 15 residues. Germline V gene lookup returns CDR1 SGHTA and CDR2 FQGNSA. V was pared by 4 bases and J by 7 bases, with 6 bases of the junction left unmatched. CDR3 residues: CASSSWTSGQNEQFF. The CDR3 DNA follows: TGTGCCAGCAGCTCCTGGACTAGCGGGCAAAATGAGCAGTTCTTC.

V is TRBV11-3 and J is TRBJ2-7; D is perhaps TRBD1 (5 bases). Deletions cut 4 bases from V and 7 bases from J, with 14 bases between. Germline lookup yields CDR1 SGHNT and CDR2 YENEEA. The CDR3 is 13 amino acids. CDR3 in amino acids: CASSSSRQREQYF. The CDR3 nucleotides are TGTGCCAGCAGCTCATCAAGACAGAGGGAGCAGTACTTC.

DNA for the CDR3: TGTGCCAGCAGCTTAGGCAGGGGGCGGGAAGAGACCCAGTACTTC. It translates to CASSLGRGREETQYF. The chain joins TRBV7-2 to TRBJ2-5, with 8 bases fitting TRBD1. This CDR3 is built from 15 residues. After removal of 1 base from V and 3 bases from J, the junction contained 4 bases not matched to a gene. In germline, CDR1 is SGHTA, CDR2 FQGNSA.